This TCR beta chain was recorded in a study of T cells after yellow fever vaccination. MiXCR was run by TCRdb on the 5' RACE reads, yielding one entry per CDR3 protein. The table records some 340,000 distinct CDR3 sequences, 4.1% of them present only once. This clonotype was counted between two and nine times. V was trimmed by 5 bases and J by 2 bases, leaving 7 bases between them. This CDR3 has 12 residues. CDR1 and CDR2 (germline): SGHRS, YFSETQ. The TCR sequence derives from a young man who received the YFV17D yellow fever vaccine. The specimen comprised PBMCs, sampled 5 days after the yellow fever booster vaccination. The chain is built from TRBV5-1 and TRBJ2-5; TRBD2 might be the D (5 bases). The CDR3 loop is CASSEGQETQYF. The CDR3 DNA is TGCGCCAGCAGTGAGGGACAAGAGACCCAGTACTTC.